These 9 T cell receptor beta chains came from one sample sequenced in a study of spatial heterogeneity in lung cancer. Findings and caveats of the study: It was found that expanded intratumoral alpha and beta TCR counts tracked tumor mutation counts.

MiXCR, applied by TCRdb to the 5' RACE reads, yields one record per CDR3 protein. Of roughly 10,000 distinct CDR3 sequences listed, just under 6.5% were seen once; the top ten hold about 29%. Time point given: sample taken at primary tumor resection. The antigens for these receptors are not known. Sequences were derived from lung tumor tissue, sampled at surgery. The receptors were gathered from a male donor with early-stage non-small cell lung cancer.

This clonotype was picked up many times. The CDR3 DNA sequence: TGCGCCAGCAGTGACCTTAATGCGAGGGGGCCTTTCTACGAGCAGTACTTC. Translating gives CASSDLNARGPFYEQYF. V gene TRBV10-1 combines with J gene TRBJ2-7; TRBD1 matches at 7 bases. The CDR3 spans 17 residues. Germline CDR1 and CDR2: WNHNN and SYGVQD (reference sequence). Trimming removed 3 bases from V and 3 bases from J; junction bases left unmatched: 14.

This clonotype appeared many times. The rearrangement links TRBV7-2 to TRBJ2-7, with 9 bases lining up with TRBD2. This CDR3 contains 17 residues. The V gene end was trimmed by 0 bases and the J gene end by 0 bases; junction bases not matched to a gene: 6. Germline lookup yields CDR1 SGHTA and CDR2 FQGNSA. This CDR3 reads CASSLARGGQYSYEQYF. The CDR3 DNA reads TGTGCCAGCAGCTTAGCGCGGGGGGGGCAGTACTCCTACGAGCAGTACTTC.

This clonotype was detected ten times or more. The V and J genes are TRBV7-2 and TRBJ1-1, with D tentatively TRBD1 (5 bases). The CDR3 length is 14 residues. Per germline, CDR1 SGHTA and CDR2 FQGNSA. Trimming took off 1 base at V and 5 bases at J, with 11 bases between the two ends. The CDR3 spells CASSLDLSGTEAFF. CDR3 DNA: TGTGCCAGCAGCTTAGATCTTTCAGGGACTGAAGCTTTCTTT.

This clonotype is categorized as medium-sized. V usage is TRBV6-1 and J usage is TRBJ2-3; maybe TRBD1 (6 bases). V lost 1 base, J lost 6 bases, and 14 bases lay in between. Germline loops: CDR1 MNHNS, CDR2 SASEGT. This CDR3 has 15 amino acids. The CDR3 here is CASSEETGSWDTQYF. The CDR3 nucleotides are TGTGCCAGCAGTGAAGAAACAGGGAGTTGGGATACGCAGTATTTT.

Remarks on this clonotype: Being one base from a much bigger clone, this may be a read error. This is likely a read error, given that the CDR3 carries no conserved phenylalanine or tryptophan at its end. The chain combines TRBV2 with TRBJ2-3; D call uncertain. Germline-derived CDR1 and CDR2 are SNHLY and FYNNEI. This CDR3 is built from 13 residues. Trimming pared 8 bases from V and 0 bases from J, leaving 9 bases between. Written as DNA, the CDR3 is TGTGCCAGCCGTAGGGATAGCACAGATACGCAGTATTCT. Translation: CASRRDSTDTQYS.

This clonotype occurred many times. The rearrangement uses TRBV20-1 and TRBJ2-7; D is undetermined. V lost 1 base and J 6 bases, leaving 13 bases between the germline ends. The CDR3 sequence is 13 residues long. CDR1 DFQATT and CDR2 SNEGSKA come from the germline V gene (reference sequence). The CDR3 nucleotides are TGCAGTGCTAGAGGCCAGAGCCTTGCCGAGCAGTACTTC. Its protein is CSARGQSLAEQYF.

The chain has TRBV7-9 and TRBJ1-1; D ambiguous. This CDR3 region has 15 residues. Germline V CDR1 and CDR2: SEHNR, FQNEAQ (reference sequence). The V and J ends lost 1 base and 4 bases respectively, with 13 bases between them. The chain's CDR3 is CASSLDGSGSTEAFF. The DNA of the CDR3 is TGTGCCAGCAGCTTAGATGGTTCTGGTAGCACTGAAGCTTTCTTT.

The genes are TRBV15 and TRBJ2-2, with 9 bases lining up with TRBD2. This CDR3 comprises 16 residues. V lost 1 base to trimming and J lost 5 bases; unmatched junction nucleotides: 5. CDR1 LNHNV and CDR2 YYDKDF come from the germline V gene (reference sequence). The CDR3 bases are TGTGCCACCAGCAGAGGAAGCGGGGGGTTAACCGGGGAGCTGTTTTTT. This codes for CATSRGSGGLTGELFF.

This clonotype came up a few times. This sequence joins TRBV6-5 and TRBJ2-4; D remains unclear. In germline, CDR1 is MNHEY, CDR2 SVGAGI. The CDR3 extends over 15 amino acids. The ends were cut back, 6 bases at V and 0 bases at J, with 12 bases in the middle. The CDR3 protein is CASSHTALAKNIQYF. The DNA for the CDR3 is TGTGCCAGCAGCCATACTGCATTAGCCAAAAACATTCAGTACTTC.